The clone carrying this T cell receptor beta chain was found a few times. As yet, its antigen is unknown. These data are taken from a study of response to subunit inactivated influenza vaccine. Whole-study findings and limits: Only a handful of new T cells, the authors suggested, are recruited with each seasonal influenza vaccination.

CDR1 is MNHNS and CDR2 is SASEGT in the germline V gene. The V gene end was trimmed by 6 bases and the J gene end by 4 bases; junction bases not matched to a gene: 3. This CDR3 contains 15 residues. Using its own MiXCR run on the RT-PCR reads, TCRdb lists one record per CDR3 protein. The sample contains approximately 530,000 distinct CDR3 sequences, roughly 13% of which appear only once. The source was PBMCs from blood, collected roughly 48 days after vaccination. The J gene is TRBJ2-3, the V gene TRBV6-1; 14 bases are shared with TRBD2. This receptor was taken from a man in his fifties or sixties who received an inactivated influenza vaccine. The CDR3 is CASRRLAGGADTQYF. The CDR3 coding sequence is TGTGCCAGCAGGCGACTAGCGGGAGGGGCAGATACGCAGTATTTT.